These T cell receptor beta chains were read from a single sample in a study of OX40 agonist ivuxolimab in advanced cancers. Only in-frame clones appear in the TCRdb table, and some are missing; sequencing was by immunoSEQ multiplex PCR. The data show over 30,000 clones, around 80% seen once. This specimen consisted of CD4+ or CD8+ T cells sorted from blood, obtained in a trial of the OX40 agonist ivuxolimab. The receptors were gathered from an adult with an advanced solid tumor such as melanoma, head and neck, liver or kidney cancer. Each CDR3 is given with its conserved first and last residue. Fields, in order: clone size, V gene, J gene, D gene, CDR3 protein, CDR3 DNA. The D gene is left open where the match is weak. Size is stated for part of the rows, as once, few or many counts, or as a class when the clone is expanded.

>once|TRBV5-4|TRBJ1-4|-
CATRGGQRDEKLFF
TGTGCCACCCGGGGGGGTCAGAGAGATGAAAAACTGTTTTTT
>-|TRBV7-6|TRBJ1-4|TRBD1
CASSLNPGQEIGRAEKLFF
TGTGCCAGCAGCCTCAACCCGGGACAGGAAATAGGACGTGCGGAAAAACTGTTTTTT
>few|TRBV15|TRBJ1-5|-
CATSSSIGVGNQPQHF
TGTGCCACCAGCTCTTCGATTGGGGTTGGTAATCAGCCCCAGCATTTT
>once|TRBV13|TRBJ2-7|TRBD2
CASSPTSGGHEQYF
TGTGCCAGCAGCCCGACTAGCGGGGGTCACGAGCAGTACTTC
>-|TRBV11-1|TRBJ1-3|-
CASSPKTSSIGNTIYF
TGTGCCAGCAGCCCCAAGACTTCATCAATCGGAAACACCATATATTTT
>-|TRBV28|TRBJ2-1|-
CASRAPGPTNEQFF
TGTGCCAGCCGAGCCCCCGGGCCGACAAATGAGCAGTTCTTC
>-|TRBV19|TRBJ2-1|-
CASSMARGEQFF
TGTGCCAGTAGTATGGCCAGAGGTGAGCAGTTCTTC
>-|TRBV5-1|TRBJ2-1|TRBD2
CASTFMAGGTNEQFF
TGCGCCAGCACTTTCATGGCGGGGGGGACAAATGAGCAGTTCTTC
>-|TRBV10-1|TRBJ2-1|TRBD2
CASSKTSGSYNEQFF
TGCGCCAGCAGTAAGACTAGCGGATCCTACAATGAGCAGTTCTTC
>-|TRBV21-1|TRBJ1-1|-
CASSSVVTENTEAFF
TGTGCCAGCAGCTCGGTCGTGACAGAGAACACTGAAGCTTTCTTT
>few|TRBV9|TRBJ2-5|TRBD1
CASSVVGQDQETQYF
TGTGCCAGCAGCGTAGTAGGACAGGACCAAGAGACCCAGTACTTC
>few|TRBV5-1|TRBJ2-5|TRBD1
CASSLDAQGAGGETQYF
TGCGCCAGCAGCTTGGACGCCCAGGGGGCAGGAGGAGAGACCCAGTACTTC
>-|TRBV4-1|TRBJ1-2|-
CASRLPNRSPYGYTF
TGCGCCAGCAGACTACCGAACAGGTCCCCTTATGGCTACACCTTC
>-|TRBV7-2|TRBJ2-3|TRBD2
CASSLSSGRTDTQYF
TGTGCCAGCAGCTTAAGTAGCGGGAGAACAGATACGCAGTATTTT
>-|TRBV6-6|TRBJ2-5|-
CASGSGTTQKTQYF
TGTGCCAGCGGCTCCGGGACAACCCAAAAGACCCAGTACTTC
>-|TRBV9|TRBJ2-1|TRBD2
CASNVAGGGSNNEQFF
TGTGCCAGCAACGTAGCGGGAGGGGGATCTAACAATGAGCAGTTCTTC
>few|TRBV7-6|TRBJ2-5|TRBD2
CASSSYGTSGQTQYF
TGTGCCAGCAGCTCCTACGGGACTAGCGGCCAGACCCAGTACTTC
>-|TRBV19|TRBJ1-5|TRBD1
CASSSRWTGGRNQPQHF
TGTGCCAGTAGTAGCCGCTGGACAGGGGGCCGCAATCAGCCCCAGCATTTT
>-|TRBV5-4|TRBJ2-1|TRBD1
CASSIGSRGQNEQFF
TGTGCCAGCAGCATTGGGAGCAGGGGGCAGAATGAGCAGTTCTTC
>-|TRBV7-2|TRBJ1-5|TRBD1
CASSPRDRGEDQPQHF
TGTGCCAGCAGCCCCCGGGACAGGGGAGAGGACCAGCCCCAGCATTTT
>-|TRBV14|TRBJ2-3|TRBD2
CASSEFAGDSDTQYF
TGTGCCAGCAGCGAGTTTGCGGGAGATTCAGATACGCAGTATTTT
>-|TRBV2|TRBJ2-7|-
CASSNRYSYEQYF
TGTGCCAGCAGTAACAGATACTCCTACGAGCAGTACTTC
>once|TRBV30|TRBJ2-3|-
CAWSVSSVSQYF
TGTGCCTGGAGTGTATCCAGCGTCTCGCAGTATTTT
>-|TRBV5-5|TRBJ1-4|-
CASSLVLMPTEKLFF
TGTGCCAGCAGCTTGGTTCTTATGCCGACGGAAAAACTGTTTTTT
>-|TRBV30|TRBJ1-2|TRBD1
CAGHLIATGVGYGYTF
TGTGCCGGCCACCTAATAGCGACAGGGGTTGGCTATGGCTACACCTTC
>few|TRBV7-9|TRBJ2-7|-
CASSPTEHEQYF
TGTGCCAGCAGCCCGACGGAGCACGAGCAGTACTTC
>-|TRBV30|TRBJ1-6|-
CAWSVQGGNSPLHF
TGTGCCTGGAGTGTACAGGGCGGGAATTCACCCCTCCACTTT
>-|TRBV27|TRBJ2-7|-
CASSLFTGTYEQYF
TGTGCCAGCAGTTTATTCACAGGTACCTACGAGCAGTACTTC
>-|TRBV2|TRBJ2-5|-
CASRSVETQYF
TGTGCCAGCAGGTCAGTGGAGACCCAGTACTTC
>-|TRBV27|TRBJ1-2|-
CASSLSPGAGYGYTF
TGTGCCAGCAGTTTATCGCCTGGGGCAGGGTATGGCTACACCTTC
>-|TRBV5-4|TRBJ2-2|TRBD1
CASSWTGGLAANTGELFF
TGTGCCAGCAGCTGGACAGGGGGCTTAGCGGCGAACACCGGGGAGCTGTTTTTT
>few|TRBV10-3|TRBJ2-7|TRBD2
CAISSLAGDEQYF
TGTGCCATCAGTTCGCTAGCGGGGGACGAGCAGTACTTC
>few|TRBV4-1|TRBJ2-1|-
CASGSGDEQFF
TGCGCCAGCGGCTCTGGGGATGAGCAGTTCTTC
>-|TRBV18|TRBJ2-2|-
CANSQKGGTGELFF
TGTGCCAACTCACAAAAAGGGGGCACCGGGGAGCTGTTTTTT
>-|TRBV7-9|TRBJ2-1|-
CASSRLLSSYNEQFF
TGTGCCAGCAGCCGACTCCTAAGCTCCTACAATGAGCAGTTCTTC
>-|TRBV4-1|TRBJ2-1|-
CASSLQPTSSSSYNEQFF
TGCGCCAGCAGCCTCCAACCTACTAGCTCGAGCTCCTACAATGAGCAGTTCTTC
>-|TRBV10-2|TRBJ2-3|-
CASAPVSLTDTQYF
TGCGCCAGCGCCCCGGTGTCTCTCACAGATACGCAGTATTTT
>-|TRBV10-1|TRBJ2-1|-
CASSDWAGNEQFF
TGCGCCAGCAGTGACTGGGCTGGGAATGAGCAGTTCTTC
>-|TRBV27|TRBJ2-2|-
CASSLSTYRINTGELFF
TGTGCCAGCAGTTTATCGACATACCGAATTAACACCGGGGAGCTGTTTTTT
>-|TRBV5-1|TRBJ1-1|-
CASSLTVNTEAFF
TGCGCCAGCAGCCTGACAGTGAACACTGAAGCTTTCTTT
>few|TRBV1|TRBJ2-1|-
CTSTPSGGIYNEQFF
TGCACCAGCACCCCTAGCGGGGGGATCTACAATGAGCAGTTCTTC
>-|TRBV28|TRBJ2-1|TRBD2
CASSPLGTSGTNEQFF
TGTGCCAGCAGTCCTCTAGGGACTAGCGGGACCAATGAGCAGTTCTTC